A single sample is the source of the 8 T cell receptor beta chains below, sequenced in a study of T cell responses to AZD1222 COVID-19 vaccine. Clones were sequenced by immunoSEQ multiplex PCR, and TCRdb holds only the in-frame ones, with some missing. The sample comprises 200,000 or so clones, 85% to 90% of which are singletons, and under 8% rests with the top ten. The sample here was peripheral blood, taken on day 0 of AZD1222 vaccination. The receptors come from an adult in good health.

The chain joins TRBV7-9 to TRBJ1-4, with D possibly being TRBD1 (6 bases). This CDR3 has 14 residues. Germline V gene sequence: CDR1 SEHNR, CDR2 FQNEAQ (reference sequence). V was trimmed by 5 bases and J by 8 bases, leaving 15 bases between them. The CDR3: CASSDTGLDEKLFF. CDR3 coding DNA: TGTGCCAGCAGCGATACAGGGTTAGACGAAAAACTGTTTTTT. Looking up the rest from reference TRBV7-9 and TRBJ1-4 gives the full variable domain: DTGVSQNPRHKITKRGQNVTFRCDPISEHNRLYWYRQTLGQGPEFLTYFQNEAQLEKSRLLSDRFSAERPKGSFSTLEIQRTEQGDSAMYLCASSDTGLDEKLFFGSGTQLSVL.

This clone has a single count. This chain links TRBV24-1 with TRBJ2-1; D is uncertain. In germline, CDR1 is KGHDR, CDR2 SFDVKD. There are 13 residues in the CDR3. Trimming pared 2 bases from V and 4 bases from J, leaving 5 bases between. CDR3 region: CATSDSLYNEQFF. The CDR3 DNA follows: TGTGCCACCAGTGATTCGCTTTACAATGAGCAGTTCTTC.

This rearrangement joins TRBV5-1 to TRBJ2-2, with 8 nucleotides matching TRBD1. CDR1 is SGHRS and CDR2 is YFSETQ in the germline V gene. This CDR3 is 15 amino acids long. V was pared by 0 bases and J by 6 bases, with 4 bases of the junction left unmatched. The CDR3 region is CASSLGRGRPGELFF. As DNA, the CDR3 is TGCGCCAGCAGCTTGGGCAGGGGGCGCCCCGGGGAGCTGTTTTTT.

This clone appeared a single time. The CDR3 sequence: CSASTGREQYF. CDR3 coding DNA: TGCAGTGCTTCCACAGGGCGGGAGCAGTACTTC. This rearrangement joins TRBV20-1 to TRBJ2-7; D is possibly TRBD1 (6 bases). Per germline, CDR1 DFQATT and CDR2 SNEGSKA (reference sequence). Deletions cut 5 bases from V and 7 bases from J, with 12 bases between. The CDR3 is 11 residues long.

The rearrangement joins TRBV7-9 to TRBJ2-1; TRBD2 might be the D (6 bases). The ends were cut back, 3 bases at V and 7 bases at J, with 10 bases in the middle. Germline values: CDR1 SEHNR, CDR2 FQNEAQ (reference sequence). The CDR3 has 13 amino acids. CDR3 in DNA: TGTGCCAGCAGCTTCGGGACTGCAAATGAGCAGTTCTTC. This translates into CASSFGTANEQFF.

The chain joins TRBV24-1 to TRBJ2-1; 9 bases are shared with TRBD1. The V gene end was trimmed by 2 bases and the J gene end by 5 bases; junction bases not matched to a gene: 6. The CDR3 loop spans 16 amino acids. Germline CDR1 reads KGHDR; CDR2 reads SFDVKD. This CDR3 reads CATSDSRQGVHNEQFF. CDR3 coding DNA: TGTGCCACCAGTGATTCTCGACAGGGGGTACACAATGAGCAGTTCTTC.

The V call is TRBV28, the J call TRBJ1-4; 9 bases line up with TRBD1. J gave up 1 base and V 5 bases, and 8 bases lay outside the gene matches. The CDR3 is made up of 17 amino acids. Germline CDR1 is MDHEN and CDR2 is SYDVKM. The CDR3 sequence is CASSPSPGQGTNEKLFF. CDR3 DNA sequence: TGTGCCAGCAGTCCTAGCCCGGGACAGGGAACTAATGAAAAACTGTTTTTT.

This clone was seen a single time. The chain is built from TRBV3-1 (or the pseudogene TRBV3-2) and TRBJ2-2, with TRBD2 matching over 7 bases. Germline CDR1 reads LGHDT; CDR2 reads YNNKEL (reference sequence). The CDR3 contains 16 residues. The V and J ends lost 1 base and 7 bases, in that order; junction bases with no gene match: 9. CDR3 DNA: TGTGCCAGCAGCCAAGGCCGCGGGGGTGGCCTCGGGGAGCTGTTTTTT. Protein sequence: CASSQGRGGGLGELFF.